This T cell receptor (beta chain) was captured by sequencing in a study of shared clonotypes between healthy human individuals. Whole-study findings and limits: Generally, naive subsets came out with larger estimated richness than memory subsets. The study found lower generation probabilities in non-shared clonotypes than in those shared by all four donors.

Every subset had its genomic DNA shared out evenly among several immunoSEQ plates. Here immunoSEQ multiplex PCR was the method, and the copy in TCRdb shows in-frame clones only, minus some. Among around 2.3 million clones listed, 90% to 96% were seen once. The count of this clone is one. Its antigen remains unidentified. CDR1 and CDR2 from the germline V gene are MNHNS and SASEGT. The CDR3 runs to 13 residues. V was clipped by 4 bases and J by 2 bases, with 9 bases between them. Subsets obtained from CD4+ cells comprised CD45RA+ naive and CD45RA-negative memory cells. Sequencing used naive CD4+ T cells sorted from blood. Stated subset: CD45RA+ positively selected. The source of this sequence is a man aged 18 to 35 in good health. The chain combines TRBV6-1 with TRBJ2-7; no reliable D call. The CDR3: CASSVEGTYEQYF. As DNA, the CDR3 is TGTGCCAGCAGTGTTGAAGGGACCTACGAGCAGTACTTC.